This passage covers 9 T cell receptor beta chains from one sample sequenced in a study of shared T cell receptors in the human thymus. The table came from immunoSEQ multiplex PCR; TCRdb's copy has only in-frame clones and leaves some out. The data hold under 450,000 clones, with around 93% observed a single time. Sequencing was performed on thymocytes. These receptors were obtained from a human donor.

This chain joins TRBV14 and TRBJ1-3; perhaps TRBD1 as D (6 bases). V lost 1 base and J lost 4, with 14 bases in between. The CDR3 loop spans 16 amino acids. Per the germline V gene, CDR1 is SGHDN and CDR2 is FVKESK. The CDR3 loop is CASSQVQGHVGNTIYF. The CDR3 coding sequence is TGTGCCAGCAGCCAAGTGCAGGGGCATGTGGGAAACACCATATATTTT.

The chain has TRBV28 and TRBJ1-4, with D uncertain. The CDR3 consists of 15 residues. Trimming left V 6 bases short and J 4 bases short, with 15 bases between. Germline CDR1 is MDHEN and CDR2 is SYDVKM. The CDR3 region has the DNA TGTGCCAGCAGCATCCCCGGGAGCCTTAATGAAAAACTGTTTTTT. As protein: CASSIPGSLNEKLFF.

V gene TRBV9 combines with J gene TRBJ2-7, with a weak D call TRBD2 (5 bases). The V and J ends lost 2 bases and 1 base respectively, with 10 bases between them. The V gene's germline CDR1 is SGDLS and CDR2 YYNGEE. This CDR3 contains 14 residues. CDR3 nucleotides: TGTGCCAGCAGCGTTGGCTCGGGATCCTACGAGCAGTACTTC. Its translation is CASSVGSGSYEQYF.

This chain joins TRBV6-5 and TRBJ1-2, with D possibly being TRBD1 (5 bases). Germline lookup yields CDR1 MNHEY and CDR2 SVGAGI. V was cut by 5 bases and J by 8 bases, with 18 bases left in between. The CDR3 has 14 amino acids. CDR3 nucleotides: TGTGCCAGCAGTCAAAGGGACGTTCGGATGGGCTACACCTTC. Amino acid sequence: CASSQRDVRMGYTF.

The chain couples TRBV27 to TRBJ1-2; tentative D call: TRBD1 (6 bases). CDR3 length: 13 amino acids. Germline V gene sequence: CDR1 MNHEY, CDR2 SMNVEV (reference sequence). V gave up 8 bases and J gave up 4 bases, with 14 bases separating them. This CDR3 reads CASSSRGGYGYTF. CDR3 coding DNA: TGTGCCAGCTCCAGCAGGGGCGGCTATGGCTACACCTTC.

Written as DNA, the CDR3 is TGTGCCAGCAGTTTATGCTGGCAGATTGACACTGAAGCTTTCTTT. Translated, it gives CASSLCWQIDTEAFF. The rearrangement links TRBV28 to TRBJ1-1; no clear D gene. Trimming took off 0 bases at V and 3 bases at J, with 11 bases between the two ends. This CDR3 contains 15 residues. Germline CDR1 and CDR2: MDHEN and SYDVKM. The whole variable domain, remainder taken from reference TRBV28 and TRBJ1-1, is DVKVTQSSRYLVKRTGEKVFLECVQDMDHENMFWYRQDPGLGLRLIYFSYDVKMKEKGDIPEGYSVSREKKERFSLILESASTNQTSMYLCASSLCWQIDTEAFFGQGTRLTVV.

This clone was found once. The DNA for the CDR3 is TGTGCCAGCAGCTTAGTGGGGACTAGCGGGAGGGTAAATGAGCAGTTCTTC. Translation gives CASSLVGTSGRVNEQFF. The chain couples TRBV7-9 to TRBJ2-1; 16 bases map to TRBD2. Trimming removed 1 base from V and 7 bases from J; junction bases left unmatched: 4. The germline gives CDR1 SEHNR, CDR2 FQNEAQ (reference sequence). This CDR3 contains 17 residues.

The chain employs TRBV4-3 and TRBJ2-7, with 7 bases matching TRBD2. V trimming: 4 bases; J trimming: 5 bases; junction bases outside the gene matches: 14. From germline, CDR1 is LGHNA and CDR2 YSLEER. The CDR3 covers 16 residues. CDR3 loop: CASSRSGKSAGNEQYF. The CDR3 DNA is TGCGCCAGCAGCCGAAGTGGGAAGTCAGCGGGGAACGAGCAGTACTTC.

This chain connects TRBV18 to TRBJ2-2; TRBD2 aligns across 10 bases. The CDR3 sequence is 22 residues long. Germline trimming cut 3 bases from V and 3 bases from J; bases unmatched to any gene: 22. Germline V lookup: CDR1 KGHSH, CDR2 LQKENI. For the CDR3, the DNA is TGTGCCAGCTCACCCACTGCGGGGGAGCCAGCGGGAGGGCCACCCTACACCGGGGAGCTGTTTTTT. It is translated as CASSPTAGEPAGGPPYTGELFF. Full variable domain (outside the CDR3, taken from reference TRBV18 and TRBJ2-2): NAGVMQNPRHLVRRRGQEARLRCSPMKGHSHVYWYRQLPEEGLKFMVYLQKENIIDESGMPKERFSAEFPKEGPSILRIQQVVRGDSAAYFCASSPTAGEPAGGPPYTGELFFGEGSRLTVL.